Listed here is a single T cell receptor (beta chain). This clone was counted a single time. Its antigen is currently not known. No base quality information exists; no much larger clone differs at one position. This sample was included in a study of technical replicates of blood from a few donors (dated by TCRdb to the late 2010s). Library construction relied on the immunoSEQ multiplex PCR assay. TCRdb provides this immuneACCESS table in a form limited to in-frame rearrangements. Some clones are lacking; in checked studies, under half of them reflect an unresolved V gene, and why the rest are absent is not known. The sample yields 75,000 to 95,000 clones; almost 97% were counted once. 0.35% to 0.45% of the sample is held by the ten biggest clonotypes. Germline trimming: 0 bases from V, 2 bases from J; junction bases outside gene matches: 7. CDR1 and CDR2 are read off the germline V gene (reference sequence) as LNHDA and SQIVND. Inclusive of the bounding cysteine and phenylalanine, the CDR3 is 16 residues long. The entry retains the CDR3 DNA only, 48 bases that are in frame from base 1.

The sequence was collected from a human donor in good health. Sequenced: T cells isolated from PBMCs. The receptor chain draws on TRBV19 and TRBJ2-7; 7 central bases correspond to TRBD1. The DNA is TGTGCCAGTAGTATAGATTGGCAGGGGGTCCCCTACGAGCAGTACTTC. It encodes CASSIDWQGVPYEQYF.